This TCR beta chain was identified during a study of cytomegalovirus exposure and HLA in healthy donors. Across the study: Early released data had about 80 million unique TCRs, all coming from HLA-typed donors. Regarding the study as a whole: Sequence variants that were highly shared formed a cluster that was likely a sequencing artifact. In a later analysis, common viral pathogens appeared linked to several of the most significant clusters. Confirmation in vitro established that three CMV-associated chains were specific for CMV antigens.

Primers included in the PCR were 60 Vbeta and 13 Jbeta primers. Assay used: immunoSEQ multiplex PCR; TCRdb lists only in-frame clones, some missing. The repertoire includes approximately 210,000 clones, more than 65% of them detected once, and more than 1.5% sits in the top ten. About this clone itself: The antigen is not known.

This CDR3 region has 14 residues. Trimming shortened V by 3 bases and J by 4 bases, and 12 bases separated the two germline ends. The V gene's germline CDR1 is KGHSH and CDR2 LQKENI. This chain links TRBV18 with TRBJ1-1; a weak D match, TRBD1 (6 bases). The sequenced material came from PBMCs. This TCR was sampled from a girl between 10 and 17 years old in good health and CMV-seropositive. Written as DNA, the CDR3 is TGTGCCAGCTCACCCGGGACAACAGGCACTGAAGCTTTCTTT. Encoded protein: CASSPGTTGTEAFF.